These 22 T cell receptor beta chains originate from one sample sequenced in a study of blood T cell repertoires in COVID-19. The data were produced by immunoSEQ multiplex PCR, yet TCRdb's version contains in-frame clones alone and is incomplete. The profile shows more than 95,000 clones, over 65% of them singletons. Sequencing used peripheral blood. The origin of the receptors is a man aged 60 to 75 with acute or convalescent COVID-19.

The chain employs TRBV19 and TRBJ2-7, with 8 bases aligning to TRBD1. The CDR3 totals 16 residues. Germline loops: CDR1 LNHDA, CDR2 SQIVND (reference sequence). J was trimmed by 0 bases and V by 6 bases; bases with no gene match: 10. CDR3 region: CASSHPGQVNSYEQYF. The CDR3 nucleotides read TGTGCCAGTAGCCACCCGGGACAGGTGAACTCCTACGAGCAGTACTTC.

The chain links TRBV2 to TRBJ1-4, with D possibly matching TRBD1 (6 bases). This CDR3 has 12 residues. Germline V gene data show CDR1 as SNHLY and CDR2 as FYNNEI. V lost 11 bases to trimming and J lost 8 bases, with 15 bases between them. The CDR3 coding sequence is TGTGCCTGCCAAACTACAGGGGAAAAACTGTTTTTT. Encoded protein: CACQTTGEKLFF.

The chain uses TRBV24-1 and TRBJ2-1; tentatively, D is TRBD2 (6 bases). This CDR3 has 18 residues. CDR1 and CDR2 from the germline V gene are KGHDR and SFDVKD. The V gene lost 7 bases and the J gene lost 8 bases, with 29 bases spanning the gap. The CDR3: CATSVTMGEAPFSDEQFF. The CDR3 nucleotides read TGTGCCACCAGCGTGACTATGGGGGAGGCCCCTTTTAGCGATGAGCAGTTCTTC.

This chain connects TRBV4-1 to TRBJ2-7; 7 nucleotides align to TRBD1. Trimming removed 0 bases from V and 3 bases from J; junction bases left unmatched: 8. CDR3 size: 16 residues. Germline V CDR1 and CDR2: MGHRA, YSYEKL. The chain's CDR3 is CASSQDGDRDNYEQYV. CDR3 bases: TGCGCCAGCAGCCAAGATGGGGACAGAGATAACTACGAGCAGTACGTC.

The chain employs TRBV25-1 and TRBJ2-1, with 8 positions matching TRBD2. CDR1 is MGHDK and CDR2 is SYGVNS in the germline V gene. CDR3 length: 16 amino acids. Unmatched junction bases numbered 7, after V lost 4 bases and J lost 2 bases. This CDR3 reads CASSGLTSATYNEQFF. The CDR3 nucleotides are TGTGCCAGCAGTGGATTGACTAGCGCAACCTACAATGAGCAGTTCTTC.

The J gene is TRBJ2-1, the V gene TRBV19; tentative D call: TRBD2 (6 bases). The V gene's germline CDR1 is LNHDA and CDR2 SQIVND (reference sequence). The V end was cut by 8 bases, the J end by 0 bases, with 11 bases between. The CDR3 has 14 residues. For the CDR3, the DNA is TGTGCCAGTGGTAGCGGAGGCTCCTACAATGAGCAGTTCTTC. Residues: CASGSGGSYNEQFF. Complete variable domain (other parts from reference TRBV19 and TRBJ2-1): DGGITQSPKYLFRKEGQNVTLSCEQNLNHDAMYWYRQDPGQGLRLIYYSQIVNDFQKGDIAEGYSVSREKKESFPLTVTSAQKNPTAFYLCASGSGGSYNEQFFGPGTRLTVL.

The chain couples TRBV4-3 to TRBJ1-2, with a possible D match to TRBD1 (5 bases). Trimming removed 2 bases at V and 4 bases at J, with 14 bases between. The V gene's germline CDR1 is LGHNA and CDR2 YSLEER. The CDR3 runs 15 residues. The CDR3 sequence: CASSQIDQGSYGYTF. In nucleotides, the CDR3 is TGCGCCAGCAGCCAAATCGACCAGGGCTCCTATGGCTACACCTTC.

In DNA form, the CDR3 reads TGTGCCAGCAGTACCCCCTCTCAGGGTGGGTGGTACACCTTC. Translated: CASSTPSQGGWYTF. V gene TRBV28 combines with J gene TRBJ1-2, with a weak D call TRBD1 (5 bases). The CDR3 runs 14 residues. Trimming removed 5 bases from V and 11 bases from J, with 21 bases in between. Per the germline V gene, CDR1 is MDHEN and CDR2 is SYDVKM.

The chain employs TRBV6-5 and TRBJ1-4, with 9 nucleotides matching TRBD1. This CDR3 has 14 amino acids. With 6 bases clipped from V and 8 bases from J, the junction kept 7 bases outside the gene matches. Germline V gene sequence: CDR1 MNHEY, CDR2 SVGAGI. CDR3 sequence: CASSSGTGNEKLFF. The CDR3 DNA reads TGTGCCAGCAGCTCCGGGACAGGGAACGAAAAACTGTTTTTT.

This rearrangement joins TRBV4-3 to TRBJ2-5; TRBD2 aligns across 10 bases. Germline V CDR1 and CDR2: LGHNA, YSLEER. J gave up 5 bases and V 0 bases, and 9 bases lay outside the gene matches. CDR3 length equals 17 residues. The CDR3 DNA sequence: TGCGCCAGCAGCCAAGATTACAGCGGGAGGGAGGGGGAGACCCAGTACTTC. Its protein is CASSQDYSGREGETQYF.

The chain carries TRBV27 and TRBJ1-3; no firm D call. Between the trimmed V and J ends, which lost 4 bases and 4 bases, there was a span of 11 bases. Germline loops: CDR1 MNHEY, CDR2 SMNVEV (reference sequence). CDR3 size: 14 residues. Written as DNA, the CDR3 is TGTGCCAGCAGTTCACCACTAGGAGGAAACACCATATATTTT. This codes for CASSSPLGGNTIYF.

This clone was seen just once. The J gene is TRBJ1-3, the V gene TRBV27; 8 nucleotides align to TRBD1. This CDR3 comprises 16 residues. Germline lookup yields CDR1 MNHEY and CDR2 SMNVEV (reference sequence). The V and J ends lost 5 bases and 2 bases, in that order; junction bases with no gene match: 8. The CDR3 here is CASSPGQGEAGNTIYF. CDR3 sequence (DNA): TGTGCCAGCAGTCCCGGACAGGGAGAGGCTGGAAACACCATATATTTT.

This chain joins TRBV7-2 and TRBJ1-5, with D hard to call. The CDR3 contains 13 residues. V lost 5 bases and J lost 3, with 8 bases in between. The germline gives CDR1 SGHTA, CDR2 FQGNSA. The CDR3 sequence is CASSIPHNQPQHF. CDR3 sequence (DNA): TGTGCCAGCAGCATCCCACACAATCAGCCCCAGCATTTT.

V usage is TRBV27 and J usage is TRBJ1-2, with TRBD1 matching over 7 bases. Germline-derived CDR1 and CDR2 are MNHEY and SMNVEV (reference sequence). The CDR3 covers 15 residues. Germline trimming cut 3 bases from V and 5 bases from J; bases unmatched to any gene: 9. The CDR3 region is CASSFGQGGRYGYTF. CDR3 nucleotide sequence: TGTGCCAGCAGTTTCGGGCAGGGGGGACGGTATGGCTACACCTTC.

The chain recombines TRBV7-9 with TRBJ2-3, with 8 bases lining up with TRBD2. Germline CDR1 SEHNR, CDR2 FQNEAQ (reference sequence). V lost 5 bases and J lost 3; bases outside the gene matches: 16. The CDR3 loop spans 18 amino acids. As DNA, the CDR3 is TGTGCCAGCAGCAGGTTGTTAAGCGGGAGTGGAGTAACAGATACGCAGTATTTT. The encoded protein is CASSRLLSGSGVTDTQYF.

V is TRBV29-1 and J is TRBJ1-2, with TRBD1 matching over 8 bases. CDR1 is SQVTM and CDR2 is ANQGSEA in the germline V gene. The length of the CDR3 is 10 residues. V trimming: 7 bases; J trimming: 8 bases; junction bases outside the gene matches: 3. CDR3 in DNA: TGCAGCGGACAGGGGAGCGGCTACACCTTC. Its translation is CSGQGSGYTF.

This clone has more than one count but fewer than ten. The rearrangement uses TRBV4-3 and TRBJ2-2; 11 positions match TRBD2. Unmatched junction bases numbered 4, after V lost 0 bases and J lost 4 bases. This CDR3 is 17 amino acids long. Germline V CDR1 and CDR2: LGHNA, YSLEER. The CDR3 here is CASSQDVLAGVTGELFF. CDR3 in DNA: TGCGCCAGCAGCCAAGATGTACTAGCGGGAGTCACCGGGGAGCTGTTTTTT.

A single count supports this clone. J is TRBJ2-5 and V is TRBV29-1; D might be TRBD2 (6 bases). CDR3 length equals 12 residues. CDR1 is SQVTM, CDR2 ANQGSEA, per germline. V was trimmed by 4 bases and J by 2 bases, leaving 8 bases between them. The CDR3 protein is CSVALAQETQYF. The CDR3 DNA sequence: TGCAGCGTTGCGCTAGCGCAAGAGACCCAGTACTTC.

The V call is TRBV5-6, the J call TRBJ2-4, with 7 positions matching TRBD1. This CDR3 region has 14 residues. Germline lookup yields CDR1 SGHDT and CDR2 YYEEEE. The trim removed 0 bases at V and 16 bases at J, leaving 13 bases unmatched. CDR3 DNA sequence: TGTGCCAGCAGCTTGGCCGCCCGGGACAGCGGCCAATACTTC. Amino acid sequence: CASSLAARDSGQYF. The full variable domain, in which reference TRBV5-6 and TRBJ2-4 provide the parts outside the CDR3, is DAGVTQSPTHLIKTRGQQVTLRCSPKSGHDTVSWYQQALGQGPQFIFQYYEEEERQRGNFPDRFSGHQFPNYSSELNVNALLLGDSALYLCASSLAARDSGQYFGAGTRLSVL.

V and J are TRBV5-1 and TRBJ2-2, with 9 bases identical to TRBD1. The CDR3 spans 15 residues. The junction had 8 bases not matched to a gene; V was cut back by 5 bases and J by 6 bases. The germline CDR1 and CDR2 sequences are SGHRS and YFSETQ. Here the CDR3 reads CASRRATGGAGELFF. Here the CDR3 DNA reads TGCGCCAGCAGACGTGCGACAGGGGGGGCCGGGGAGCTGTTTTTT.

The rearrangement links TRBV11-2 to TRBJ2-3; D might be TRBD2 (5 bases). CDR1 is SGHAT, CDR2 FQNNGV, per germline. V dropped 6 bases and J dropped 2 bases, with 15 bases sitting between them. There are 15 residues in the CDR3. CDR3 region: CASRSSSRSTDTQYF. CDR3 in DNA: TGTGCCAGCAGATCTTCTAGCCGATCCACAGATACGCAGTATTTT.

This clone was observed a few times. The V and J genes are TRBV27 and TRBJ1-6; D remains unclear. The CDR3 runs 16 residues. Germline loops: CDR1 MNHEY, CDR2 SMNVEV (reference sequence). V dropped 3 bases and J dropped 10 bases, with 19 bases sitting between them. Here the CDR3 DNA reads TGTGCCAGCAGTTTTGATAGGCGGATTCCTTGGTCACCCCTCCACTTT. The encoded protein is CASSFDRRIPWSPLHF.